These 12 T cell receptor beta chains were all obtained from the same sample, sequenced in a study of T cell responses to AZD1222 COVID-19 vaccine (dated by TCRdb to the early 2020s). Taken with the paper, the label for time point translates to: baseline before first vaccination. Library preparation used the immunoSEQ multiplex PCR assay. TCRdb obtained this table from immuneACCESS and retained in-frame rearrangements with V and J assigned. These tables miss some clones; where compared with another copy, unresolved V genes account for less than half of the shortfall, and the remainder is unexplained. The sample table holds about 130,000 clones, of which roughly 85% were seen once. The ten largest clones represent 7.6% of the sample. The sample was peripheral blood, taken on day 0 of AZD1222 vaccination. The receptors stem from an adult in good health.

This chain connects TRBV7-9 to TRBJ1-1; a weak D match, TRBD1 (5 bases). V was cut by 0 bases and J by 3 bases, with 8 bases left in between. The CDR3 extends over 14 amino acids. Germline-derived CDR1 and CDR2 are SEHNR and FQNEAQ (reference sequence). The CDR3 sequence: CASSLAWGDTEAFF. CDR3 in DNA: TGTGCCAGCAGCTTAGCGTGGGGCGACACTGAAGCTTTCTTT.

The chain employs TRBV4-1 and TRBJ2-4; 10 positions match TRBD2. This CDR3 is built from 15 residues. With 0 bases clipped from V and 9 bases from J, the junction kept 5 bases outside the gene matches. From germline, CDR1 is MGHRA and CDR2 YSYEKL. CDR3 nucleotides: TGCGCCAGCAGCCAAGAGGAAAGGACTAGCGGCATTCAGTACTTC. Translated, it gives CASSQEERTSGIQYF.

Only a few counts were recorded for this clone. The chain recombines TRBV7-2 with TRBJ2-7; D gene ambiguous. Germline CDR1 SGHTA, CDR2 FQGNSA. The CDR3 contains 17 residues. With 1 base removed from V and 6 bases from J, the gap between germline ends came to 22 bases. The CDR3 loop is CASSLVGRSMPLGEQYF. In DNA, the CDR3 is TGTGCCAGCAGCTTAGTCGGACGGTCGATGCCTCTGGGCGAGCAGTACTTC.

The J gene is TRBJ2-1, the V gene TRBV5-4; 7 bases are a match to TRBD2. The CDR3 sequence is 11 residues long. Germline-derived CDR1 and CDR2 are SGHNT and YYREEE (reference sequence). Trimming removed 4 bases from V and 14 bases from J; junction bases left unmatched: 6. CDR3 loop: CASSRSGTKFF. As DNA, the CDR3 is TGTGCCAGCAGCCGTTCCGGGACTAAGTTCTTC.

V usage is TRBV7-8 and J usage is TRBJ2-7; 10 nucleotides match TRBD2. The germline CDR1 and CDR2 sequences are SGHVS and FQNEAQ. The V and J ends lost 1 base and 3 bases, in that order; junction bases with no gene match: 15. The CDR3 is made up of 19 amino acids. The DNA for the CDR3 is TGTGCCAGCAGCTTAGGGTCTAGCGGGGGCGCCCACATCATCTACGAGCAGTACTTC. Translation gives CASSLGSSGGAHIIYEQYF.

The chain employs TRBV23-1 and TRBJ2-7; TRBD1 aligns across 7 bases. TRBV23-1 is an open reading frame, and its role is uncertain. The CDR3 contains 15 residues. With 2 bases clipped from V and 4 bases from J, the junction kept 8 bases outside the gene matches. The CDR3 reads CASSQPGGIQYEQYF. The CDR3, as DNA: TGCGCCAGCAGTCAACCAGGGGGAATCCAGTACGAGCAGTACTTC.

CDR3 region: CAWSVPSGQPQHF. CDR3 DNA: TGTGCCTGGAGTGTCCCCTCCGGTCAGCCCCAGCATTTT. J is TRBJ1-5 and V is TRBV30, with unresolved D. This CDR3 has 13 residues. From germline, CDR1 is GTSNPN and CDR2 SVGIG (reference sequence). Trimming left V 0 bases short and J 6 bases short, with 9 bases between.

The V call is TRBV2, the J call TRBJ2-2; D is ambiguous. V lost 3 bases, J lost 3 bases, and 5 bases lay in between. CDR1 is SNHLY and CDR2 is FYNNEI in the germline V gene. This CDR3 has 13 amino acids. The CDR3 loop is CASSETHTGELFF. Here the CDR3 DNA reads TGTGCCAGCAGTGAGACACACACCGGGGAGCTGTTTTTT.

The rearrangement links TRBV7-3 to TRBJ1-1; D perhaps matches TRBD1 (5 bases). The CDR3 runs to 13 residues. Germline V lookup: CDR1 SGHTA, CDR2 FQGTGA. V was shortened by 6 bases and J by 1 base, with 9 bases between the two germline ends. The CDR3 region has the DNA TGTGCCAGCAGGGGAGACAGGAACACTGAAGCTTTCTTT. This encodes CASRGDRNTEAFF.

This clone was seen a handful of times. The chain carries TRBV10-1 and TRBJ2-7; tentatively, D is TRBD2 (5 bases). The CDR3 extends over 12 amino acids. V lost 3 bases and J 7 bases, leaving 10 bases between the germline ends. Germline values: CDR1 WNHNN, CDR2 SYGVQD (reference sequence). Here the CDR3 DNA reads TGCGCCAGCAGTGACGGGCCGGGGGAGCAGTACTTC. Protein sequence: CASSDGPGEQYF.

CDR3 amino acids: CASRTGQSYEQYF. The CDR3 DNA reads TGTGCCAGCAGAACGGGACAGTCCTACGAGCAGTACTTC. The V and J genes are TRBV28 and TRBJ2-7; 7 nucleotides line up with TRBD1. Trimming cost V 6 bases and J 1 base; bases outside gene matches: 3. This CDR3 is built from 13 residues. The germline gives CDR1 MDHEN, CDR2 SYDVKM. The full variable domain, rest sourced from reference TRBV28 and TRBJ2-7, is DVKVTQSSRYLVKRTGEKVFLECVQDMDHENMFWYRQDPGLGLRLIYFSYDVKMKEKGDIPEGYSVSREKKERFSLILESASTNQTSMYLCASRTGQSYEQYFGPGTRLTVT.

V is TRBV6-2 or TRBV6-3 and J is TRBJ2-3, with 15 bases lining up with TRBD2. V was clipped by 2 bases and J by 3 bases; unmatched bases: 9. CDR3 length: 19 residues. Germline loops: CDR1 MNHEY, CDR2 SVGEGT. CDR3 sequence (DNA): TGTGCCAGCAGTTACGACGGACTAGCGGGAGGGCTTCCGACAGATACGCAGTATTTT. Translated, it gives CASSYDGLAGGLPTDTQYF.